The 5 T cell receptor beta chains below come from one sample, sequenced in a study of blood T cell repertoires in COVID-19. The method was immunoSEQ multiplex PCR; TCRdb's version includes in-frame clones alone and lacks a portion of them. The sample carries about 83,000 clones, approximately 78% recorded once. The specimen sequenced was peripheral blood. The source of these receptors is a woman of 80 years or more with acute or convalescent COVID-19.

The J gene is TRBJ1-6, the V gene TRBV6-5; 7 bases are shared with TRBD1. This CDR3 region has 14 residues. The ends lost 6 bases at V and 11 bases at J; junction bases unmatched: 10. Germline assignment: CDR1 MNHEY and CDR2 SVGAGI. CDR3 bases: TGTGCCAGCAGGGCCAGGACAGGCCAGGCACCCCTCCACTTT. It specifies CASRARTGQAPLHF.

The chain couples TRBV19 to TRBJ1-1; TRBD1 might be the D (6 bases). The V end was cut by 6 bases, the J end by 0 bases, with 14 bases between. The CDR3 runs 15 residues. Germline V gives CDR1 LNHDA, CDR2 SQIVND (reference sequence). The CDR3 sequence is CASRRQGTMNTEAFF. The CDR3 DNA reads TGTGCCAGTAGGCGCCAGGGGACCATGAACACTGAAGCTTTCTTT.

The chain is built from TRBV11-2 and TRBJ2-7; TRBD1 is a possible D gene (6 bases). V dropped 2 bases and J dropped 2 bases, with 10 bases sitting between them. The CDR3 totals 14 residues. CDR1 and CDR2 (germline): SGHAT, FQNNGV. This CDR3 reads CASSLLQGTYEQYF. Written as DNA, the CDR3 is TGTGCCAGCAGCTTACTTCAGGGGACCTACGAGCAGTACTTC.

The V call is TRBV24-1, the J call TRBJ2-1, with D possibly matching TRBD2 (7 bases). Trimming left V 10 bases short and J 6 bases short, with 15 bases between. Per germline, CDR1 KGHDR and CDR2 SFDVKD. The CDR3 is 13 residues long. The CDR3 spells CATGGGRTNEQFF. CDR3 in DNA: TGTGCCACTGGGGGGGGGCGAACCAATGAGCAGTTCTTC.

The CDR3: CASSIDSSGLNRASEQYF. In DNA, the CDR3 is TGTGCCAGTAGTATAGATAGTTCGGGTTTGAACAGGGCGAGCGAGCAGTACTTC. This chain uses TRBV19 with TRBJ2-7; D is perhaps TRBD1 (6 bases). The germline V gene encodes CDR1 LNHDA and CDR2 SQIVND (reference sequence). The CDR3 runs 18 residues. V was clipped by 0 bases and J by 6 bases, with 24 bases between them.